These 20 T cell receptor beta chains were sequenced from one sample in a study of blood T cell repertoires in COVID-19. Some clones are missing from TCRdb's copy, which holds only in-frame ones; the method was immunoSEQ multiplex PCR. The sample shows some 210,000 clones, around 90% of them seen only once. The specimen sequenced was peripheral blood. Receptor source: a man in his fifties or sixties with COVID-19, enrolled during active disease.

The CDR3 DNA reads TGTGCCAGCTCCATTAACGCCGGAGGTGGCTACACCTTC. Protein: CASSINAGGGYTF. V gene TRBV9 combines with J gene TRBJ1-2, with D uncertain. The CDR3 length is 13 residues. In germline, CDR1 is SGDLS, CDR2 YYNGEE. Trimming removed 7 bases from V and 7 bases from J, with 17 bases in between.

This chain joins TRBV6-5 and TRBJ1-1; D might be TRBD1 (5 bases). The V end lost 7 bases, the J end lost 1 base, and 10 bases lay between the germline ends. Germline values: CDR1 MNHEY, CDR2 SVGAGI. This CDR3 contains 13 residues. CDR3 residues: CASTLQGNTEAFF. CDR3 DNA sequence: TGTGCCAGCACTTTGCAGGGGAACACTGAAGCTTTCTTT.

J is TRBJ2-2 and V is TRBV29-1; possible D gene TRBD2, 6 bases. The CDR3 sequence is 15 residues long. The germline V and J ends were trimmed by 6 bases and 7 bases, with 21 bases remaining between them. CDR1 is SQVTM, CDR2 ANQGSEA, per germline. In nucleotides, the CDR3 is TGCAGCGTCCCAAATGGGGGTTCGGGGGACGGGGAGCTGTTTTTT. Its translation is CSVPNGGSGDGELFF.

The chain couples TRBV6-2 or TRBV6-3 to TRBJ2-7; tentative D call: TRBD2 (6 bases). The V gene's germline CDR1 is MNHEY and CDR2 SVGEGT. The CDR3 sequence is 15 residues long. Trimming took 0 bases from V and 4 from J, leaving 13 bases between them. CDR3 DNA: TGTGCCAGCAGTTACTCCGCTGGGACTCTATACGAGCAGTACTTC. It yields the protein CASSYSAGTLYEQYF.

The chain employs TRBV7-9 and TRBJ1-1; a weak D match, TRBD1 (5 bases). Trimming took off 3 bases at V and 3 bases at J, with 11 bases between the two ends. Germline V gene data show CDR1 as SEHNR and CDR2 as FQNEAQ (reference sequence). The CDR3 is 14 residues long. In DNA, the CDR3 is TGTGCCAGCAGCTTCGGTTGGGGGGACACTGAAGCTTTCTTT. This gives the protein CASSFGWGDTEAFF.

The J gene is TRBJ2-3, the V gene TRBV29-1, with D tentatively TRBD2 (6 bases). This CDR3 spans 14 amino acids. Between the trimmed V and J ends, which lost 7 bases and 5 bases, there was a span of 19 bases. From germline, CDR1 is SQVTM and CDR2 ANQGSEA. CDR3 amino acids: CSAERGAGGDTQYF. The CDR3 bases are TGCAGCGCTGAGAGGGGAGCCGGGGGAGATACGCAGTATTTT.

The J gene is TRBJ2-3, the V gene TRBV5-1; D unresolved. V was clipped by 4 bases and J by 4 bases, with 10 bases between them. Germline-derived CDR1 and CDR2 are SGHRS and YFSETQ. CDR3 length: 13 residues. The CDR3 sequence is CASSGDNSDTQYF. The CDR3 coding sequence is TGCGCCAGCAGCGGAGATAACTCAGATACGCAGTATTTT.

The CDR3 region is CASSQGSGGNQETQYF. The DNA of the CDR3 is TGTGCCAGCAGTCAAGGTAGCGGGGGGAACCAAGAGACCCAGTACTTC. The V gene is TRBV6-1, the J gene TRBJ2-5; 10 bases are a match to TRBD2. Germline CDR1 and CDR2: MNHNS and SASEGT. The CDR3 is 16 amino acids. V shed 5 bases, J shed 0 bases, and the junction held 6 bases outside the gene matches.

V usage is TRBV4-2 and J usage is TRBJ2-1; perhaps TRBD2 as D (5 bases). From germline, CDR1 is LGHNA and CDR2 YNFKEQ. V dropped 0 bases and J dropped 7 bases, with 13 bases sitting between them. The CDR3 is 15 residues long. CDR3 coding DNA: TGTGCCAGCAGCCAAGATAATCCTGGGAGAAATGAGCAGTTCTTC. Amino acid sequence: CASSQDNPGRNEQFF.

The CDR3 DNA reads as TGTGCCAGCAGCAATCAACAGGTCACTGCTTCACCCCTCCACTTT. Protein sequence: CASSNQQVTASPLHF. V and J are TRBV3-1 (or the pseudogene TRBV3-2) and TRBJ1-6; a weak D match, TRBD1 (5 bases). Trimming left V 5 bases short and J 9 bases short, with 17 bases between. The CDR3 sequence is 15 residues long. CDR1 is LGHDT and CDR2 is YNNKEL in the germline V gene (reference sequence).

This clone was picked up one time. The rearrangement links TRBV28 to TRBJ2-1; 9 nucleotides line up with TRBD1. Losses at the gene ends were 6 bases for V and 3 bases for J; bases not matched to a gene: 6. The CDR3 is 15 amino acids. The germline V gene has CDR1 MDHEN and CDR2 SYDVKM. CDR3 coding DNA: TGTGCCAGCAGCCCCGGACAGGGGCTCTACAATGAGCAGTTCTTC. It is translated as CASSPGQGLYNEQFF. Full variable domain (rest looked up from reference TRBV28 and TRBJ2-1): DVKVTQSSRYLVKRTGEKVFLECVQDMDHENMFWYRQDPGLGLRLIYFSYDVKMKEKGDIPEGYSVSREKKERFSLILESASTNQTSMYLCASSPGQGLYNEQFFGPGTRLTVL.

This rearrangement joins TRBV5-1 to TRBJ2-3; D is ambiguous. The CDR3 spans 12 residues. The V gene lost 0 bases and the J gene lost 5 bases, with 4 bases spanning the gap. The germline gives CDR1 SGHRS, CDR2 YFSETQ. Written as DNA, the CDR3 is TGCGCCAGCAGCTTGGCGCGAGATACGCAGTATTTT. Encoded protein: CASSLARDTQYF.

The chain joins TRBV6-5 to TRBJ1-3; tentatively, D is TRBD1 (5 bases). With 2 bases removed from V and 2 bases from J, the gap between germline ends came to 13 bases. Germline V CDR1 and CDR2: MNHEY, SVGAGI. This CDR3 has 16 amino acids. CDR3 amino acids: CASSYAFGGPGNTIYF. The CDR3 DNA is TGTGCCAGCAGTTACGCTTTCGGGGGTCCTGGAAACACCATATATTTT.

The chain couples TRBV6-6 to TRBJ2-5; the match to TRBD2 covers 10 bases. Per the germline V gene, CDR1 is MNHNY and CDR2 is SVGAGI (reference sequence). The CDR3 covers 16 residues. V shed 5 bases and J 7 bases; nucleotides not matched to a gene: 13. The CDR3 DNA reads TGTGCCAGCAGTAAACTAGCGGGGAGTGGGATTGGGACCCAGTACTTC. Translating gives CASSKLAGSGIGTQYF.

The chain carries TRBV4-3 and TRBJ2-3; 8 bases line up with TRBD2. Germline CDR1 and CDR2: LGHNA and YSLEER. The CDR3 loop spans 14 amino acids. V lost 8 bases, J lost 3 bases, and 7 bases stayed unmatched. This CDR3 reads CASSSSGSTDTQYF. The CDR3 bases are TGCGCCAGCTCGTCGAGCGGGAGTACAGATACGCAGTATTTT.

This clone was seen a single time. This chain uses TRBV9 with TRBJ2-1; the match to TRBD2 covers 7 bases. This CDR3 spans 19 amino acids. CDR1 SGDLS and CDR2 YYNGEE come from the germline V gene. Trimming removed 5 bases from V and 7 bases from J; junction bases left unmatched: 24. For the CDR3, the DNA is TGTGCCAGCAGTAGCGGGTTTTTAATCGGGGTCGATGTAGAGAATGAGCAGTTCTTC. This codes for CASSSGFLIGVDVENEQFF.

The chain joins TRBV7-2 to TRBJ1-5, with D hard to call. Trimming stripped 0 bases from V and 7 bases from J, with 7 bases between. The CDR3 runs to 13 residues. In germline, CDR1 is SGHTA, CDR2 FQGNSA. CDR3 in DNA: TGTGCCAGCAGCTTAGCGTCGGGGCAGCCCCAGCATTTT. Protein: CASSLASGQPQHF.

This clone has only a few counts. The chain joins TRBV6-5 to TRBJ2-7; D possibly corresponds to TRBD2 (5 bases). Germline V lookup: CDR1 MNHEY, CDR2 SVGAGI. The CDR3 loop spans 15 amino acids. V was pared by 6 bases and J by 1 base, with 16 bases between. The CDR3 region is CASRLTNRGSYEQYF. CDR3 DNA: TGTGCCAGCAGGCTTACGAATCGGGGATCCTACGAGCAGTACTTC.

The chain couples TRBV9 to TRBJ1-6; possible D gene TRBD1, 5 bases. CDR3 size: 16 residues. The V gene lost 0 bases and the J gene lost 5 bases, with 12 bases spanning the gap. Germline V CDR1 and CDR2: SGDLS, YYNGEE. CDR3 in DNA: TGTGCCAGCAGCGTAGGCCAGGGAAGAAATAATTCACCCCTCCACTTT. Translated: CASSVGQGRNNSPLHF.

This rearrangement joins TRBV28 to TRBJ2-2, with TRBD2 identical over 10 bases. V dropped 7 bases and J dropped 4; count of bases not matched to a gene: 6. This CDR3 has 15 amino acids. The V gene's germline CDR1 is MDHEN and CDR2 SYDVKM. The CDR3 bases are TGTGCCAGCACCTTATTAGCGGGAGGCACCGGGGAGCTGTTTTTT. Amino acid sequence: CASTLLAGGTGELFF.